The entry below gives a single TCR beta chain sequence along with its context. Its antigen is currently not known. Within one base of it there is no much larger clone, and no base qualities were kept. The data derive from a study of cytomegalovirus exposure and HLA in healthy donors (dated by TCRdb to 2016 to 2017). Study-wide context: A later analysis indicated that the 95 to 150 validation repertoires were generated on the platform also employed for the 700 or so repertoires of the first cohort. The study aimed to test whether cataloging public T cell receptors could reveal signatures of past pathogen exposure. Along with the 666-subject first cohort, a separate validation cohort of around 110 different subjects was used. High-throughput TCR immunosequencing, statistical association of individual TCRs with disease status, and machine learning were combined to predict cytomegalovirus infection status. Paper-wide results and their limitations: Most TCR sequences were seen in very few donors, while some public TCRs were found in many individuals. The authors suggested that the approach could potentially be generalized to other disease states and immunological phenotypes. A later analysis found that TCRs clustered in the first cohort also tended to co-occur in the 100 to 150 validation repertoires, with 90% to 95% of cluster scores above 0. All 120 or so repertoires were used to score co-occurrence in the validation cohort in a later analysis, because that analysis had no HLA typing for the cohort. The study listed over 150 TCR beta chains as associated with cytomegalovirus. In vitro tests confirmed that a few of the cytomegalovirus-associated TCR beta chains recognize cytomegalovirus antigens. The classifier was reported to diagnose cytomegalovirus status with high specificity and sensitivity in both the original cohort and the validation cohort.

The library was prepared using the immunoSEQ multiplex PCR assay. The study's own analysis went as follows. To diagnose cytomegalovirus status from the catalog of TCR beta chain sequences, a statistical classification framework was built. The source is immuneACCESS, and TCRdb retained only in-frame sequences with V and J called. Part of the clones is not carried over; for the studies checked, unresolved V genes explain less than half of this, and the remainder is unexplained. Clone size and the V and J calls come from that table; the DNA yielded D and trimming. This sample has approximately 180,000 clones in its table, and around 86% of those were observed once. The ten largest clonotypes hold more than 1.4% of the sample. CDR1 is given as SGHRS and CDR2 as YFSETQ, both from the germline V gene. Its CDR3 holds 17 amino acids, cysteine through phenylalanine. Of the read, only the CDR3 DNA is kept; its 51 bases are in frame from base 1. Relative to germline, V is 0 bases shorter and J is 4 bases shorter, with 17 bases between their ends.

The donors belonged to the validation cohort of around 130 subjects, which was separate from the approximately 660-subject first cohort. Source material: PBMCs. The receptor chain draws on TRBV5-1 and TRBJ2-1, and perhaps TRBD2 as D gene, on 6 matching bases. The origin of this receptor is a young woman in good health and CMV-seronegative. The CDR3 corresponds to CASSLVPREATYNEQFF. The DNA sequence follows: TGCGCCAGCAGCTTGGTTCCGCGGGAAGCTACTTACAATGAGCAGTTCTTC.